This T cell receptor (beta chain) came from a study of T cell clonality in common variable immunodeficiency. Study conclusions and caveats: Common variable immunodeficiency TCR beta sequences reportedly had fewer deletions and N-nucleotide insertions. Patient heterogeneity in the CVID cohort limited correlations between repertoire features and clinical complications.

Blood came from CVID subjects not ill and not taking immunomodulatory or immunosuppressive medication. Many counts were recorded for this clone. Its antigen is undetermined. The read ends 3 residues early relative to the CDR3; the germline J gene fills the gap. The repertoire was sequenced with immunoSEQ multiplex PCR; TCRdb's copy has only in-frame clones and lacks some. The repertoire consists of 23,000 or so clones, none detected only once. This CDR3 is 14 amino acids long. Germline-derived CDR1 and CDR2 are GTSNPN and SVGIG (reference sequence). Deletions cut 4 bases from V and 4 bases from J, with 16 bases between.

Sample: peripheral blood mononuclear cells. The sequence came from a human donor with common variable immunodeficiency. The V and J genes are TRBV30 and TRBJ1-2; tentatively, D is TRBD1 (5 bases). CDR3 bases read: TGTGCCTGGAAGAGGGCAGGGAGCACCTATGGC. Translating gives CAWKRAGSTYG. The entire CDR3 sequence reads CAWKRAGSTYGYTF.